The rows below give T cell receptor beta chains drawn from one sample of a study of graft-versus-host responses after intestinal transplantation. Libraries were prepared by immunoSEQ multiplex PCR; TCRdb keeps only in-frame clonotypes and omits some of them. The sample contains roughly 100,000 clones, roughly nine tenths of which appear only once. No antigens are known for them. This specimen consisted of unstimulated CD4+ T cells sorted from spleen or lymph node cells, obtained before intestinal transplant. The receptors were sampled from a human donor who received an intestinal transplant. The CDR3 runs from the conserved cysteine through the conserved F or W. Fields, in order: V gene, J gene, CDR3 protein.

V: TRBV9
J: TRBJ2-3
CDR3: CASSGDLTDTQYF

V: TRBV28
J: TRBJ2-3
CDR3: CASSRTGGIADTQYF

V: TRBV7-2
J: TRBJ1-4
CDR3: CASSEMPGRNEKLFF

V: TRBV2
J: TRBJ2-3
CDR3: CASQKGRGTDTQYF

V: TRBV2
J: TRBJ2-3
CDR3: CASSEGLDPQGDTQYF

V: TRBV9
J: TRBJ2-1
CDR3: CASSVDWRECNEQFF

V: TRBV11-2
J: TRBJ2-1
CDR3: CASSLEGRNEQFF

V: TRBV2
J: TRBJ2-7
CDR3: CASSRIRKGEQYF

V: TRBV25-1
J: TRBJ2-3
CDR3: CASSESGDTQYF

V: TRBV6-1
J: TRBJ1-2
CDR3: CASSESGTNYGYTF

V: TRBV18
J: TRBJ2-6
CDR3: CASSPSSGANVLTF

V: TRBV6-5
J: TRBJ1-2
CDR3: CASSYRSGYTNGYTF

V: TRBV19
J: TRBJ2-6
CDR3: CASATSGRARGANVLTF

V: TRBV28
J: TRBJ2-7
CDR3: CASSLLEVAGSSYEQYF

V: TRBV19
J: TRBJ1-4
CDR3: CASSTLRGLDEKLFF

V: TRBV2
J: TRBJ2-3
CDR3: CAGGSGRGGTDTQYF